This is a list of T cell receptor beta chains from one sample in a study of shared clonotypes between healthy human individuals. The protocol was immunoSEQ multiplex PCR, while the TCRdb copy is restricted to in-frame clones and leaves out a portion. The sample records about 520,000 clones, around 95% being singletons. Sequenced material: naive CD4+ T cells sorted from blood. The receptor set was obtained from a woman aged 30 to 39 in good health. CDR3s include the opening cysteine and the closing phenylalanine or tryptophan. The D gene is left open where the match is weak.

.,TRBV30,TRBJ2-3,CAWRPPGGTDTQYF,TGTGCCTGGAGACCCCCGGGAGGCACAGATACGCAGTATTTT
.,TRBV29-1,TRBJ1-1,CSVGGQRDAEAFF,TGCAGCGTTGGCGGACAGAGGGACGCTGAAGCTTTCTTT
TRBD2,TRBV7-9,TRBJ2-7,CASGMTSGSGEQYF,TGTGCCAGCGGGATGACTAGCGGGAGTGGGGAGCAGTACTTC
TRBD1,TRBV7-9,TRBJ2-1,CASSTRDSRYNEQFF,TGTGCCAGCAGCACTAGGGACAGTCGATACAATGAGCAGTTCTTC
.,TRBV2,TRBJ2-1,CASSEFGRGRYNEQFF,TGTGCCAGCAGTGAATTCGGCAGGGGTCGCTACAATGAGCAGTTCTTC
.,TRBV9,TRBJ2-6,CASSVVSGGANVLTF,TGTGCCAGCAGCGTAGTATCGGGTGGGGCCAACGTCCTGACTTTC
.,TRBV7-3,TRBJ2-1,CASSLSGINEQFF,TGTGCCAGCAGCTTAAGCGGGATCAATGAGCAGTTCTTC
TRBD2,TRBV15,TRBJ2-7,CATSRRASGNPYEQYF,TGTGCCACCAGCAGAAGGGCGAGCGGGAACCCCTACGAGCAGTACTTC
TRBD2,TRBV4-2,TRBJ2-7,CASSQEGGRYASRAYEQYF,TGTGCCAGCAGCCAAGAAGGCGGGAGGTACGCATCAAGGGCCTACGAGCAGTACTTC
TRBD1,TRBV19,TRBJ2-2,CASSDRGRTGELFF,TGTGCCAGTAGCGACAGGGGAAGGACCGGGGAGCTGTTTTTT
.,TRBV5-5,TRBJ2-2,CASSPATGELFF,TGTGCCAGCAGCCCGGCCACCGGGGAGCTGTTTTTT
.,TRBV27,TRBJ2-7,CASSLSSPIVRSYEQYF,TGTGCCAGCAGTTTATCGTCCCCCATAGTAAGGTCCTACGAGCAGTACTTC
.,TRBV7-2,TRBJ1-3,CASSAASGNTIYF,TGTGCCAGCAGCGCAGCCTCTGGAAACACCATATATTTT
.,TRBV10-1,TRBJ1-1,CASSDPGRMEAFF,TGCGCCAGCAGCGACCCGGGGCGCATGGAAGCTTTCTTT